What follows are 7 T cell receptor beta chains derived from one specimen sequenced in a study of PD-1 blockade in classical Hodgkin lymphoma. Sequencing was performed with immunoSEQ multiplex PCR; in TCRdb, only in-frame clones are kept and a portion is missing. The table records roughly 140,000 clones, less than 80% of them present only once. Each of the patients experienced relapse following autologous stem cell transplantation, and their brentuximab vedotin exposure differed. The input for sequencing was peripheral blood mononuclear cells (PBMCs), taken before the second cycle of nivolumab. These receptors all come from a human donor with classical Hodgkin lymphoma.

This clone has a handful of counts. This chain uses TRBV28 with TRBJ2-5; TRBD2 might be the D (5 bases). The CDR3 consists of 13 residues. From germline, CDR1 is MDHEN and CDR2 SYDVKM. Trimming took 6 bases from V and 5 from J, leaving 13 bases between them. The CDR3: CASRGGELETQYF. Here the CDR3 DNA reads TGTGCCAGCAGAGGTGGGGAGCTGGAGACCCAGTACTTC.

The rearrangement uses TRBV7-3 and TRBJ2-1, with TRBD2 matching 10 bases. The junction had 12 bases not matched to a gene; V was cut back by 4 bases and J by 3 bases. The germline V gene has CDR1 SGHTA and CDR2 FQGTGA. The CDR3 consists of 18 residues. CDR3 sequence: CASSSSEPLAGDYNEQFF. The CDR3 DNA follows: TGTGCCAGCAGCTCCTCAGAGCCCCTAGCGGGAGACTACAATGAGCAGTTCTTC.

The chain combines TRBV6-5 with TRBJ1-1; D is possibly TRBD1 (5 bases). The V gene's germline CDR1 is MNHEY and CDR2 SVGAGI. V gave up 7 bases and J gave up 9 bases, with 15 bases separating them. The CDR3 has 12 amino acids. CDR3 amino acids: CASIRTGGKAFF. In DNA form, the CDR3 reads TGTGCCAGCATAAGAACAGGAGGAAAAGCTTTCTTT.

The gene calls are TRBV13 and TRBJ2-3; D may correspond to TRBD1 or TRBD2 (5 bases each). CDR1 PRHDT and CDR2 FYEKMQ come from the germline V gene (reference sequence). CDR3 length: 15 amino acids. The ends were cut back, 3 bases at V and 6 bases at J, with 16 bases in the middle. The CDR3 DNA follows: TGTGCCAGCAGCTTCCGGGACCGACCGGGGGATACGCAGTATTTT. It translates to CASSFRDRPGDTQYF.

The chain couples TRBV27 to TRBJ2-5; D gene ambiguous. The CDR3 runs 13 residues. Trimming pared 0 bases from V and 5 bases from J, leaving 7 bases between. Germline CDR1 is MNHEY and CDR2 is SMNVEV (reference sequence). The CDR3, as DNA: TGTGCCAGCAGTTTATCGCCCTGGGAGACCCAGTACTTC. This encodes CASSLSPWETQYF.

V gene TRBV30 combines with J gene TRBJ1-2; a possible D gene is TRBD1 (5 bases). This CDR3 is built from 14 residues. Trimming stripped 7 bases from V and 4 bases from J, with 19 bases between. From germline, CDR1 is GTSNPN and CDR2 SVGIG (reference sequence). CDR3: CALRSLRTPYGYTF. CDR3 DNA sequence: TGTGCCTTAAGATCCTTGCGGACACCCTATGGCTACACCTTC.

This rearrangement joins TRBV6-5 to TRBJ2-7; no clear D. This CDR3 region has 11 residues. Germline lookup yields CDR1 MNHEY and CDR2 SVGAGI. Between the trimmed V and J ends, which lost 2 bases and 5 bases, there was a span of 4 bases. The CDR3 protein is CASSYGHEQYF. CDR3 bases: TGTGCCAGCAGTTACGGCCACGAGCAGTACTTC.